One and the same sample provided the 2 T cell receptor beta chains below, sequenced in a study of CD8+ T cells in alopecia areata (dated by TCRdb to between 2017 and 2018). The treatment or condition label here, explained by the study, means: oral pan-JAK inhibitor, 5-10 mg twice daily. Library construction relied on the immunoSEQ multiplex PCR assay. RNA was extracted from all samples and reverse transcribed into cDNA, which served as template for TCR sequencing. Entries here come from immuneACCESS through TCRdb and include only in-frame sequences with V and J called. Some clones fail to appear in such tables; in the studies checked, an unresolved V gene covers under half of the shortfall, and the cause of the remainder is unknown. The table for this sample lists approximately 200,000 clones; approximately 47% of them were counted only once. In total, the top ten clones hold roughly 2.6% of the sample.

The starting material was CD4+ T cells sorted from blood, obtained at roughly week 36, from a patient treated with tofacitinib. These receptors were collected from a human donor with alopecia areata.

The V gene is TRBV5-6, the J gene TRBJ2-6; D is unresolved. The CDR3 length is 14 residues. The V gene's germline CDR1 is SGHDT and CDR2 YYEEEE. Trimming took 4 bases from V and 4 from J, leaving 9 bases between them. The CDR3 DNA reads TGTGCCAGCAGCCCAAATGAGGGGGCCAACGTCCTGACTTTC. This translates into CASSPNEGANVLTF.

Comments on this clone: A far larger clone is a single base away, which makes a read error likely. The CDR3, as DNA: TGTGCCAGCAGTTACTCCCGGGACAACTACTACGAGCAGTACTTC. Its protein is CASSYSRDNYYEQYF. The V and J genes are TRBV6-5 and TRBJ2-5; a possible D gene is TRBD1 (6 bases). The end of the DNA is better explained by TRBJ2-7, so the J call may be wrong. The V gene's germline CDR1 is MNHEY and CDR2 SVGAGI. The CDR3 is 15 residues long.